These T cell receptor beta chains were read from a single sample in a study of OX40 agonist ivuxolimab in advanced cancers. TCRdb's table, derived via immunoSEQ multiplex PCR, lists solely in-frame clones and lacks some. The table lists approximately 61,000 clones, approximately 93% of them singletons, with around 20% in the top ten. The material sequenced was CD4+ or CD8+ T cells sorted from blood, taken in a trial of the OX40 agonist ivuxolimab. The receptor source for this set is an adult with an advanced solid tumor such as melanoma, head and neck, liver or kidney cancer. Each CDR3 is given with its conserved first and last residue. D genes are given only for firm matches.

v_gene	d_gene	j_gene	CDR3aa
TRBV4-1	-	TRBJ1-4	CASSQGYQPGPTNEKLFF
TRBV28	-	TRBJ1-2	CASSLGGPYGYTF
TRBV7-9	-	TRBJ1-2	CASIKRGAGYGYTF
TRBV13	-	TRBJ2-1	CASSSRNNEQFF
TRBV4-1	TRBD1	TRBJ2-7	CASSQDPGQGYEQYF
TRBV5-1	TRBD2	TRBJ2-3	CASSYLAGGPGDTQYF
TRBV27	-	TRBJ2-7	CASSPEGGGRLYEQYF
TRBV2	-	TRBJ2-7	CASSSWGEDYPYEQYF
TRBV7-6	TRBD1	TRBJ2-2	CASSFRDRVPTMTGELFF
TRBV9	TRBD1	TRBJ1-2	CASEGTVPYGYTF
TRBV5-4	-	TRBJ2-5	CASSLQAEIQETQYF
TRBV5-3	-	TRBJ2-7	CASSGRAPEYF
TRBV7-9	-	TRBJ1-1	CASSFGQYTEAFF
TRBV15	TRBD1	TRBJ1-4	CATSSPDRDNNEKLFF
TRBV29-1	-	TRBJ1-2	CSVEGQELSNYGYTF
TRBV18	TRBD1	TRBJ2-2	CASSPRGQGYTGELFF
TRBV6-5	TRBD2	TRBJ2-2	CASSYGTTNTGELFF
TRBV11-2	-	TRBJ1-1	CASSLSRATEAFF
TRBV4-1	TRBD1	TRBJ2-5	CASSQDRGYETQYF
TRBV7-9	-	TRBJ1-2	CASSRTESHYGYTF
TRBV9	TRBD2	TRBJ2-5	CASSVDSGGGGTQYF
TRBV2	-	TRBJ1-2	CASSGEGEMSYTF
TRBV11-2	-	TRBJ1-1	CASRPIMNTEAFF
TRBV4-2	-	TRBJ1-2	CASSQDATGLDKGGYTF
TRBV5-5	-	TRBJ1-1	CASSPDHGGHSRGTEAFF
TRBV27	TRBD1	TRBJ2-7	CASSLVADSFGTGNDEQYF
TRBV7-9	TRBD1	TRBJ2-7	CASKGDRVFDEQYF
TRBV28	-	TRBJ1-5	CASSLYQGGQPQHF
TRBV27	-	TRBJ2-5	CASSSRQDQETQYF
TRBV19	-	TRBJ2-2	CASSIPREGTGELFF
TRBV19	TRBD2	TRBJ2-3	CASSSGGADTQYF
TRBV11-2	-	TRBJ2-1	CASSLAAGANNEQFF
TRBV11-2	-	TRBJ2-3	CASSLWARLTDTQYF
TRBV7-8	TRBD2	TRBJ2-1	CASSQLAGYNEQFF
TRBV9	TRBD2	TRBJ2-1	CASSFGGGAGNEQFF
TRBV6-1	-	TRBJ1-1	CASIKKNTEAFF
TRBV5-1	TRBD2	TRBJ2-1	CASSARLAGQVNNEQFF
TRBV27	-	TRBJ1-6	CASSFPPNINSPLHF
TRBV9	-	TRBJ1-4	CASSGELRGEETTNEKLFF
TRBV2	TRBD2	TRBJ2-3	CASSVGLAATDTQYF
TRBV27	TRBD1	TRBJ2-7	CASSPRQGTWGYEQYF
TRBV5-6	-	TRBJ2-3	CASSLAGGLTDTQYF
TRBV27	-	TRBJ1-2	CASSPPEGGYTF